This entry lists 26 T cell receptor beta chains sequenced from one sample in a study of T cell repertoires in cytomegalovirus infection. What these receptors recognize is not known. TCRdb passed the reads through MiXCR, listing each CDR3 protein once. The sample lists over 100,000 distinct CDR3 sequences, about 9.5% occurring once. Specimen: PBMCs, sequenced either directly or after in vitro stimulation (not recorded which). The receptors here all came from a human donor in good health (CMV status not recorded). Some clones in this sample may be carry-over from other donors' samples.

This clonotype was recorded at least ten times. The CDR3 loop is CASSSGYGYEQYF. CDR3 bases: TGTGCCAGCAGCTCCGGGTACGGATACGAGCAGTACTTC. The chain joins TRBV7-2 to TRBJ2-7; D ambiguous. This CDR3 region has 13 residues. Germline CDR1 is SGHTA and CDR2 is FQGNSA. V was pared by 4 bases and J by 4 bases, with 11 bases between.

In this sample, this clonotype turned up a few times. The chain has TRBV3-1 and TRBJ1-5, with D possibly being TRBD1 (6 bases). This CDR3 spans 14 amino acids. Trimming left V 3 bases short and J 5 bases short, with 11 bases between. Germline loops: CDR1 LGHDT, CDR2 YNNKEL (reference sequence). CDR3 sequence (DNA): TGTGCCAGCAGCCACACAGGGTTCGATCAGCCCCAGCATTTT. Its translation is CASSHTGFDQPQHF.

In this sample, this clonotype turned up many times. The chain links TRBV7-8 to TRBJ2-2, with D perhaps TRBD2 (6 bases). This CDR3 region has 17 residues. Trimming shortened V by 5 bases and J by 4 bases, and 20 bases separated the two germline ends. CDR1 and CDR2 from the germline V gene are SGHVS and FQNEAQ. The chain's CDR3 is CASSVTWLGGSTGELFF. The CDR3 DNA reads TGTGCCAGCAGCGTTACGTGGCTCGGGGGTAGCACCGGGGAGCTGTTTTTT.

At least ten counts were recorded for this clonotype. CDR3 loop: CASSLRGAIGNEQFF. The CDR3 region has the DNA TGTGCCAGCAGTTTGCGGGGTGCAATTGGCAATGAGCAGTTCTTC. The chain joins TRBV28 to TRBJ2-1, with TRBD2 as a possible D gene (6 bases). CDR1 is MDHEN and CDR2 is SYDVKM in the germline V gene. V lost 3 bases and J lost 6, with 15 bases in between. This CDR3 is built from 15 residues.

The chain combines TRBV27 with TRBJ2-7, with 7 bases aligning to TRBD1. The CDR3 runs to 14 residues. The junction had 12 bases not matched to a gene; V was cut back by 6 bases and J by 7 bases. Germline V gene data show CDR1 as MNHEY and CDR2 as SMNVEV (reference sequence). CDR3 nucleotides: TGTGCCAGCAGACCCCGACAGGGACCTGGGGAGCAGTACTTC. It encodes CASRPRQGPGEQYF.

This chain uses TRBV4-2 with TRBJ2-1; 10 nucleotides match TRBD2. With 1 base clipped from V and 1 base from J, the junction kept 7 bases outside the gene matches. CDR1 and CDR2 (germline): LGHNA, YNFKEQ. CDR3 length: 18 residues. As DNA, the CDR3 is TGTGCCAGCAGCCAAGCCGGAGCGGGAGGGGGTTCCTACAATGAGCAGTTCTTC. This encodes CASSQAGAGGGSYNEQFF.

This clonotype was found many times. The rearrangement links TRBV7-2 to TRBJ1-6; D not resolved. Germline V lookup: CDR1 SGHTA, CDR2 FQGNSA. The CDR3 sequence is 15 residues long. V dropped 2 bases and J dropped 12 bases, with 17 bases sitting between them. The CDR3 DNA is TGTGCCAGCAGCTTAACCCCCCAGCCCGCCAAACCCCTCCACTTT. It specifies CASSLTPQPAKPLHF. The full variable domain, its missing parts supplied by reference TRBV7-2 and TRBJ1-6, is GAGVSQSPSNKVTEKGKDVELRCDPISGHTALYWYRQSLGQGLEFLIYFQGNSAPDKSGLPSDRFSAERTGGSVSTLTIQRTQQEDSAVYLCASSLTPQPAKPLHFGNGTRLTVT.

This clonotype was counted ten times or more. The chain carries TRBV6-1 and TRBJ2-1, with 9 bases lining up with TRBD1. This CDR3 spans 15 amino acids. Germline V CDR1 and CDR2: MNHNS, SASEGT. J gave up 6 bases and V 7 bases, and 10 bases lay outside the gene matches. CDR3 protein: CASTHRDRAVNEQFF. The CDR3 DNA follows: TGTGCCAGCACCCACCGGGACAGGGCCGTCAATGAGCAGTTCTTC.

This clonotype has a count of ten or more. This chain uses TRBV7-8 with TRBJ2-7; 9 positions agree with TRBD1. Germline CDR1 reads SGHVS; CDR2 reads FQNEAQ. This CDR3 is 14 amino acids long. V shed 4 bases and J 7 bases; nucleotides not matched to a gene: 8. CDR3 nucleotide sequence: TGTGCCAGCAGCTCACGGACAGGGGCGAAAGAGCAGTACGTC. The encoded protein is CASSSRTGAKEQYV.

The rearrangement joins TRBV19 to TRBJ2-1; 10 nucleotides align to TRBD2. Trimming at V came to 8 bases and at J to 7 bases, leaving 8 bases not matched to a gene. Per germline, CDR1 LNHDA and CDR2 SQIVND (reference sequence). This CDR3 region has 14 residues. In DNA form, the CDR3 reads TGTGCCAGTTCCTATGGACTAGCGGTTAATGAGCAGTTCTTC. This encodes CASSYGLAVNEQFF.

Only a few counts were recorded for this clonotype. This chain links TRBV6-6 with TRBJ2-1, with 10 bases lining up with TRBD2. V dropped 6 bases and J dropped 15; count of bases not matched to a gene: 8. The CDR3 totals 12 residues. The germline V gene has CDR1 MNHNY and CDR2 SVGAGI (reference sequence). The chain's CDR3 is CASRDSGRLWFF. CDR3 sequence (DNA): TGTGCCAGCAGGGATAGCGGGAGGTTGTGGTTCTTC.

A few counts support this clonotype. The chain recombines TRBV6-2 or TRBV6-3 with TRBJ2-1; D gene unclear. Germline V gene sequence: CDR1 MNHEY, CDR2 SVGEGT. V lost 0 bases to trimming and J lost 5 bases, with 5 bases between them. CDR3 size: 13 residues. Written as DNA, the CDR3 is TGTGCCAGCAGTTACTCTGGAAACAATGAGCAGTTCTTC. Its protein is CASSYSGNNEQFF.

This clonotype was seen many times. The chain joins TRBV6-5 to TRBJ1-1, with D uncertain. V lost 0 bases and J lost 5, with 7 bases in between. The germline V gene has CDR1 MNHEY and CDR2 SVGAGI. The CDR3 covers 13 residues. CDR3 coding DNA: TGTGCCAGCAGTTACTCGGGTGAAACTGAAGCTTTCTTT. The encoded protein is CASSYSGETEAFF.

This clonotype has a count of ten or more. J is TRBJ1-1 and V is TRBV11-2; TRBD1 matches at 7 bases. Germline CDR1 and CDR2: SGHAT and FQNNGV. V dropped 0 bases and J dropped 0; count of bases not matched to a gene: 4. The CDR3 contains 16 residues. The CDR3 sequence: CASSLDTGTVNTEAFF. CDR3 in DNA: TGTGCCAGCAGCTTAGATACCGGGACAGTGAACACTGAAGCTTTCTTT.

V gene TRBV19 combines with J gene TRBJ1-4; D is ambiguous. The CDR3 consists of 14 residues. Trimming pared 4 bases from V and 5 bases from J, leaving 11 bases between. Germline V gene data show CDR1 as LNHDA and CDR2 as SQIVND (reference sequence). DNA of the CDR3: TGTGCCAGTAGTAACCAAAGGGAGAATGAAAAACTGTTTTTT. Its translation is CASSNQRENEKLFF.

This sequence joins TRBV20-1 and TRBJ2-7; possible D gene TRBD2, 6 bases. The CDR3 totals 13 residues. V was cut by 1 base and J by 3 bases, with 10 bases left in between. In germline, CDR1 is DFQATT, CDR2 SNEGSKA (reference sequence). The CDR3 here is CSARVLADYEQYF. As DNA, the CDR3 is TGCAGTGCTAGAGTACTAGCAGACTACGAGCAGTACTTC.

This clonotype has at least ten counts. The chain joins TRBV19 to TRBJ2-5; D is perhaps TRBD1 or TRBD2 (5 bases each). Germline V CDR1 and CDR2: LNHDA, SQIVND (reference sequence). V gave up 5 bases and J gave up 1 base, with 11 bases separating them. The CDR3 consists of 14 residues. The CDR3, as DNA: TGTGCCAGTAGTCTTGGGGGTAGCCAAGAGACCCAGTACTTC. This codes for CASSLGGSQETQYF. Combining the CDR3 with reference TRBV19 and TRBJ2-5 gives the whole variable domain DGGITQSPKYLFRKEGQNVTLSCEQNLNHDAMYWYRQDPGQGLRLIYYSQIVNDFQKGDIAEGYSVSREKKESFPLTVTSAQKNPTAFYLCASSLGGSQETQYFGPGTRLLVL.

The chain recombines TRBV10-3 with TRBJ1-2; D call uncertain. Germline V gene data show CDR1 as ENHRY and CDR2 as SYGVKD. The V end was cut by 2 bases, the J end by 0 bases, with 7 bases between. The CDR3 has 14 amino acids. The CDR3 loop reads CAISESSPNYGYTF. The CDR3 DNA is TGTGCCATCAGTGAGAGCTCCCCTAACTATGGCTACACCTTC.

This clonotype came up a few times. J is TRBJ2-1 and V is TRBV14; D remains ambiguous. V dropped 4 bases and J dropped 0 bases, with 7 bases sitting between them. The CDR3 is 14 residues long. Germline V gene sequence: CDR1 SGHDN, CDR2 FVKESK. The CDR3, as DNA: TGTGCCAGCAGCCGGATTAGCTCCTACAATGAGCAGTTCTTC. The encoded protein is CASSRISSYNEQFF.

This clonotype showed up just a few times. The rearrangement joins TRBV28 to TRBJ2-1, with TRBD1 matching 9 bases. The CDR3 contains 15 residues. Per germline, CDR1 MDHEN and CDR2 SYDVKM. The V gene end was trimmed by 4 bases and the J gene end by 3 bases; junction bases not matched to a gene: 4. Written as DNA, the CDR3 is TGTGCCAGCAGTTCAGGACAGGGGTACTACAATGAGCAGTTCTTC. It encodes CASSSGQGYYNEQFF.

This clonotype has just a few counts. J is TRBJ1-6 and V is TRBV5-8; no clear D gene. Trimming stripped 1 base from V and 7 bases from J, with 12 bases between. The CDR3 extends over 15 amino acids. Germline values: CDR1 SGHTS, CDR2 YDEGEE. CDR3 sequence reads: CASSLSRIGNSPLHF. CDR3 DNA: TGTGCCAGCAGCTTGTCCCGAATCGGGAATTCACCCCTCCACTTT.

This clonotype occurred many times. The chain couples TRBV12-3 or TRBV12-4 to TRBJ1-4, with TRBD1 matching over 8 bases. After removal of 6 bases from V and 8 bases from J, the junction contained 11 bases not matched to a gene. This CDR3 has 15 residues. CDR3 nucleotides: TGTGCCAGCAGCACACAGGGGGGCCTGTCGGAAAAACTGTTTTTT. It specifies CASSTQGGLSEKLFF.

This clonotype was detected only a few times. The chain combines TRBV4-1 with TRBJ2-3; D unresolved. Germline values: CDR1 MGHRA, CDR2 YSYEKL. The V and J ends lost 0 bases and 2 bases respectively, with 9 bases between them. The CDR3 consists of 15 residues. The CDR3 coding sequence is TGCGCCAGCAGCCAAGATGGAACTACCACAGATACGCAGTATTTT. Translated, it gives CASSQDGTTTDTQYF.

About this clonotype: Possible read error: a much larger clone is one base away. A read error is likely, as this CDR3 ends without the conserved phenylalanine or tryptophan. The chain has TRBV7-2 and TRBJ2-2; D unresolved. V lost 1 base to trimming and J lost 6 bases, with 9 bases between them. Germline V lookup: CDR1 SGHTA, CDR2 FQGNSA. This CDR3 is 14 amino acids long. Here the CDR3 reads CASSLGTVAGELFL. The CDR3, as DNA: TGTGCCAGCAGCTTAGGGACGGTTGCCGGGGAGCTGTTTCTT.

This clonotype was detected ten times or more. This chain uses TRBV7-8 with TRBJ1-1, with unresolved D. From germline, CDR1 is SGHVS and CDR2 FQNEAQ. Trimming left V 5 bases short and J 0 bases short, with 13 bases between. The CDR3 runs to 15 residues. CDR3 nucleotide sequence: TGTGCCAGCAGCCTTTCGAGCTTCCTGAACACTGAAGCTTTCTTT. This encodes CASSLSSFLNTEAFF.

This clonotype was counted at least ten times. This chain links TRBV7-6 with TRBJ2-3; TRBD2 matches at 10 bases. Germline values: CDR1 SGHVS, CDR2 FNYEAQ. The V segment lost 3 bases and the J segment 5 bases; nucleotides outside the gene matches: 2. The CDR3 extends over 14 amino acids. CDR3 coding DNA: TGTGCCAGCAGCTTTAGCGGGAGGAGAGATACGCAGTATTTT. Protein product: CASSFSGRRDTQYF.